Shown below are 10 T cell receptor beta chains from a single sample sequenced in a study of cytomegalovirus exposure and HLA in healthy donors. With 60 Vbeta and 13 Jbeta primers, the PCR was carried out. Only in-frame clones appear in the TCRdb table, and some are missing; sequencing was by immunoSEQ multiplex PCR. The sample records about 110,000 clones, about two thirds being singletons. The sequenced sample was PBMCs. These receptors originate from a man aged 25 to 40 in good health and CMV-seropositive.

This sequence joins TRBV2 and TRBJ1-1; 8 bases match TRBD1. Per germline, CDR1 SNHLY and CDR2 FYNNEI. This CDR3 has 13 residues. Unmatched junction bases numbered 7, after V lost 6 bases and J lost 7 bases. CDR3 region: CASRRQGRGEAFF. The CDR3 DNA is TGTGCCAGCAGGCGACAGGGGAGAGGTGAAGCTTTCTTT.

The V and J genes are TRBV28 and TRBJ1-2, with a tentative D call TRBD1 (5 bases). The CDR3 length is 14 residues. Trimming shortened V by 3 bases and J by 4 bases, and 12 bases separated the two germline ends. Germline lookup yields CDR1 MDHEN and CDR2 SYDVKM. The CDR3 DNA reads as TGTGCCAGCAGTTTTACCCCGACAGTCTATGGCTACACCTTC. Translating gives CASSFTPTVYGYTF.

In regard to this clone: Relative to the germline gene, one junction end is altered; a read error may explain this. The chain carries TRBV7-7 and TRBJ2-1; TRBD2 is a possible D gene (7 bases). This CDR3 comprises 15 residues. Germline CDR1 reads SSHAT; CDR2 reads FNYEAQ (reference sequence). CDR3 amino acids: CASSSAGAEGGEQFF. CDR3 DNA: TGTGCTAGCAGCTCTGCGGGGGCTGAGGGGGGTGAGCAGTTCTTC. Based on the CDR3 plus reference TRBV7-7 and TRBJ2-1, the full variable domain is GAGVSQSPRYKVTKRGQDVTLRCDPISSHATLYWYQQALGQGPEFLTYFNYEAQPDKSGLPSDRFSAERPEGSISTLTIQRTEQRDSAMYRCASSSAGAEGGEQFFGPGTRLTVL.

CDR3: CASSKRAGLTDTQYF. The CDR3 DNA reads TGTGCCAGCAGCAAGAGGGCGGGACTCACAGATACGCAGTATTTT. The genes are TRBV7-2 and TRBJ2-3, with a weak D call TRBD2 (6 bases). Germline V gene data show CDR1 as SGHTA and CDR2 as FQGNSA. Trimming removed 5 bases at V and 2 bases at J, with 14 bases between. The CDR3 covers 15 residues.

J is TRBJ1-4 and V is TRBV5-1, with TRBD1 matching over 7 bases. Germline V gene lookup returns CDR1 SGHRS and CDR2 YFSETQ. Trimming took 4 bases from V and 5 from J; bases not matched to a gene: 8. This CDR3 spans 15 amino acids. For the CDR3, the DNA is TGCGCCAGCAGCGCGGGACAGCCTGGGAATGAAAAACTGTTTTTT. Protein product: CASSAGQPGNEKLFF.

The chain employs TRBV19 and TRBJ2-3, with D tentatively TRBD2 (7 bases). V lost 3 bases, J lost 2 bases, and 12 bases lay in between. The V gene's germline CDR1 is LNHDA and CDR2 SQIVND (reference sequence). This CDR3 has 15 residues. CDR3: CASSIAGADTDTQYF. The CDR3 DNA follows: TGTGCCAGTAGTATCGCGGGGGCCGACACAGATACGCAGTATTTT.

The V call is TRBV6-5, the J call TRBJ2-2, with TRBD2 matching 9 bases. J lost 5 bases, V lost 2 bases, and 0 bases had no gene match. Germline V lookup: CDR1 MNHEY, CDR2 SVGAGI. The CDR3 loop spans 14 amino acids. This CDR3 is CASSYSGGTGELFF. CDR3 nucleotides: TGTGCCAGCAGTTACAGCGGGGGGACCGGGGAGCTGTTTTTT.

The J gene is TRBJ2-5, the V gene TRBV19; tentative D call: TRBD1 (5 bases). Germline V gives CDR1 LNHDA, CDR2 SQIVND (reference sequence). V was shortened by 3 bases and J by 5 bases, with 10 bases between the two germline ends. CDR3 size: 13 residues. This CDR3 reads CASSIDSRETQYF. CDR3 coding DNA: TGTGCCAGTAGTATCGACAGTAGGGAGACCCAGTACTTC.

The V gene is TRBV30, the J gene TRBJ1-6; 11 bases fit TRBD1. CDR1 and CDR2 (germline): GTSNPN, SVGIG (reference sequence). This CDR3 region has 13 residues. Unmatched junction bases numbered 11, after V lost 7 bases and J lost 15 bases. This CDR3 is CASNHGTGGLLHF. For the CDR3, the DNA is TGTGCCTCCAACCACGGGACAGGGGGTCTCCTCCACTTT.

The V gene is TRBV29-1, the J gene TRBJ2-2; possible D gene TRBD1, 6 bases. The CDR3 extends over 14 amino acids. Trimming removed 6 bases from V and 1 base from J, with 12 bases in between. The V gene's germline CDR1 is SQVTM and CDR2 ANQGSEA. CDR3 sequence (DNA): TGCAGCGTACAGGACAGTATGAACACCGGGGAGCTGTTTTTT. Translated: CSVQDSMNTGELFF.